Detailed here is one TCR beta chain. Its binding antigen is unknown. No much larger clonotype is one base removed from it; base qualities were not supplied. The germline V gene (reference sequence) gives CDR1 as MNHEY and CDR2 as SMNVEV. The CDR3 sequence holds 12 residues, the cysteine and phenylalanine included. Solely the CDR3 DNA is kept, with 36 bases framed from the first base. The TCR beta CDR3 regions were amplified from the RNA transcripts. For the first round of RT-PCR on the TCR CDR3, the HTBI primer set was used together with the Qiagen OneStep RT-PCR kit. Libraries were constructed in a second round of multiplex PCR, after which size selection and purification were carried out. Sequencing of the libraries was done on an Illumina HiSeq2000 using paired-end 100 bp reads. The source study handled its data this way. Raw data were processed with SOAPnuke, discarding reads with adapters, uncalled bases, mean Phred below 15, or no exact constant-primer or identifier match. COPE v1.2.5 was used to merge the high-quality paired reads, and each unique nucleotide sequence was defined as a clonotype. Clonotypes were aligned to IMGT TRBV, TRBD and TRBJ reference segments using MiTCR v1.1. Only V-J combinations with frequency above 0.0001, covering 99% to 99.2% of repertoires, were analysed. A TCS score was defined as the ratio between F50 (clonal expansion) and ExV (chaos), using BLOSUM62-based TCRdist between CDR3 peptides within each V-J. Welch's t-statistics and random forest reduced just over 500 V-J features to under 15, which were used in a naive Bayes classifier (R e1071). The raw public data were reprocessed by TCRdb itself: fastp quality trimming at Q25, MiXCR clonotype calling, in-frame beta chains only. When rows share a CDR3 protein, they turn into one entry using the most common DNA and genes. Here the V and J calls rest on TCRdb's processing, not on the authors' analysis. In all, the sample holds roughly 380,000 distinct CDR3 sequences, and about 19% of those were seen once. Of the sample, 3.5% to 4% is held by the ten largest clones.

The sample is drawn from a study of T cells in Graves' hyperthyroidism and ophthalmopathy (dated by TCRdb to the late 2010s). About the investigation overall: Peripheral blood samples were taken at initial diagnosis, before any treatment was given. To identify TCR V-J signatures that set the groups apart, the researchers used a discovery cohort of about a hundred patients, made up of 43 with Graves' ophthalmopathy and 57 with stable Graves' hyperthyroidism. Whether ophthalmopathy could be predicted prospectively was tested in an independent validation cohort made up of under 20 hyperthyroidism patients plus 17 patients who later progressed to ophthalmopathy. The 90 to 100 discovery patients were randomly split 7:3 into training and test sets. The study also compared thyroid tissue and blood T-cell repertoires from about six Graves' hyperthyroidism patients. Once sampling was done, hyperthyroidism patients were given methimazole at a starting dose of 30 mg daily, whereas ophthalmopathy patients were given high-dose intravenous methylprednisolone. The paper reports TCR Vbeta CDR3 sequencing of more than 120 peripheral blood samples: approximately 41 ophthalmopathy, over 70 hyperthyroidism and some 17 progressor patients.

On the study overall, not on this receptor specifically: Blood samples also contained most of the expanded thyroid clonotypes (frequency above 0.001), which suggests that blood repertoires may reflect thyroid immune responses. In validation, the model predicted progression to ophthalmopathy a median of roughly 6.2 months before onset, with about 67% sensitivity and 72.22% specificity. Ophthalmopathy was separated from stable hyperthyroidism by a 13 V-J signature model, with approximately 85% sensitivity and about 81% specificity obtained in cross-validation and 80%/75% obtained in testing. No statistical method was used to set the sample size in advance, and investigators knew the group allocation.

A patient counted as having stable Graves' hyperthyroidism if no progression to ophthalmopathy occurred over 18 months of follow-up. Hyperthyroidism patients were newly diagnosed, had a disease duration of under 2 months, and were aged 18 to 65 years. Any patient with an uncontrolled infection, another autoimmune disease, pregnancy or lactation was excluded. Diagnoses were established on the basis of clinical symptoms, serum thyroxine and TRAb, thyroid ultrasound, and orbital computed tomography. Ficoll-Paque density gradient centrifugation was used to isolate PBMCs from about 9.4 ml of fresh peripheral blood. Total RNA was extracted using Trizol reagent, and RNA quality was assessed on an Agilent 2100 Bioanalyzer.

This sequence originates from a woman aged 18-29 years with Graves' hyperthyroidism. Sample: blood. The V gene is TRBV27 and the J gene is TRBJ1-1; the D gene remains uncertain. The DNA reads TGTGCTTCATACGCGGGGAACACTGAAGCTTTCTTT. Protein translation: CASYAGNTEAFF.